This T cell receptor beta chain was sequenced during a study of blood T cell repertoires in COVID-19. Comments on this clone: Relative to the germline gene, one junction end is altered; a read error may explain this.

The authors' processing: Estimates of nucleated cell counts were drawn from the amplification of reference gene primers. Sequenced by immunoSEQ multiplex PCR; TCRdb stores in-frame clones only, minus some. The DNA was the basis for D and trimming; V, J and clone size are from that table. The sample lists 100,000 to 150,000 clones, 88% seen once, with around 2.1% in the top ten. The CDR3 is 14 residues long. Germline CDR1 is KGHSH and CDR2 is LQKENI. Source material: peripheral blood. The chain is built from TRBV18 and TRBJ1-2; D ambiguous. The source of this sequence is a man between 65 and 79 years old with active COVID-19. The CDR3 sequence: CASSPRREPTSNHF. The DNA of the CDR3 is TGTGCCAGCTCACCGCGCCGGGAGCCAACCTCCAATCACTTC.